This T cell receptor beta chain was recovered during a study of vaccination and CD4 T cells after COVID-19. Whole-study context: The post-vaccine samples came a median around 71 days after dose two (range 14 to 241).

On this clonotype: Its antigen remains unidentified.

As to treatment: roughly ten-day PBMC culture with coronavirus spike peptide pools or control peptides (ViraFEST assay). Cells were cultured for approximately ten days, and then CD4+ T cells were isolated by negative selection. Scientists ran DNA taken from cultured CD4+ T cells through the Oncomine TCR Beta short-read assay for sequencing. TCRdb itself ran the PCR reads through MiXCR, one entry per CDR3 protein. This sample has 20,000 to 25,000 distinct CDR3 sequences, with around 48% found just once. This receptor was identified in a human donor who had recovered from COVID-19. The specimen was CD4+ T cells from blood, cultured in vitro.

CDR3 in amino acids: CASSPPAVSSYEQYF. CDR3 nucleotides: TGTGCCAGCAGCCCCCCCGCGGTTAGCTCCTACGAGCAGTACTTC. This chain uses TRBV5-4 with TRBJ2-7; D unresolved. CDR3 size: 15 residues. CDR1 SGHNT and CDR2 YYREEE come from the germline V gene (reference sequence). The V gene lost 4 bases and the J gene lost 0 bases, with 14 bases spanning the gap.